This is a list of T cell receptor beta chains from one sample in a study of a mutant IDH1 vaccine in newly diagnosed glioma. The antigens for these receptors are not known. Sequencing was performed with immunoSEQ multiplex PCR; in TCRdb, only in-frame clones are kept and a portion is missing. The top ten clones hold around 0.73% of a sample with roughly 74,000 clones, approximately 85% of them seen once. Sequencing used PBMCs, obtained from a glioma patient whose treatment included an IDH1 peptide vaccine. All receptors come from a woman aged 45-60 years with glioma. The CDR3 runs from the conserved cysteine through the conserved F or W. A D gene is named only where the DNA matches it firmly. Size is stated for part of the rows, as once, few or many counts, or as a class when the clone is expanded.

CDR3 protein: CASSQSRLNTEAFF
CDR3 DNA: TGTGCCAGCAGCCAGTCCCGATTGAACACTGAAGCTTTCTTT
D gene: NA
clone size: NA
V gene: TRBV5-4
J gene: TRBJ1-1

CDR3 protein: CASSPWTGLSTGELFF
CDR3 DNA: TGTGCCAGCAGTCCGTGGACAGGATTAAGCACCGGGGAGCTGTTTTTT
D gene: TRBD1
clone size: NA
V gene: TRBV11-3
J gene: TRBJ2-2

CDR3 protein: CASSPRSYNEQFF
CDR3 DNA: TGTGCCAGCAGCCCACGCTCCTACAATGAGCAGTTCTTC
D gene: NA
clone size: NA
V gene: TRBV9
J gene: TRBJ2-1

CDR3 protein: CASSLGTSTDTQYF
CDR3 DNA: TGTGCCAGCAGCCTGGGGACTAGTACAGATACGCAGTATTTT
D gene: TRBD2
clone size: NA
V gene: TRBV4-2
J gene: TRBJ2-3

CDR3 protein: CASSNTFEQYF
CDR3 DNA: TGTGCCAGCAGTAACACATTCGAGCAGTACTTC
D gene: NA
clone size: NA
V gene: TRBV6-7
J gene: TRBJ2-7

CDR3 protein: CASSLLTSGVTDTQYF
CDR3 DNA: TGTGCCAGCAGCTTGCTCACTAGCGGTGTCACAGATACGCAGTATTTT
D gene: TRBD2
clone size: NA
V gene: TRBV5-4
J gene: TRBJ2-3

CDR3 protein: CASSPGQSFYEQYF
CDR3 DNA: TGTGCCAGCAGTCCGGGACAGAGTTTCTACGAGCAGTACTTC
D gene: TRBD1
clone size: NA
V gene: TRBV6-5
J gene: TRBJ2-7

CDR3 protein: CAISESKAAEAFF
CDR3 DNA: TGTGCCATCAGTGAGTCGAAGGCAGCTGAAGCTTTCTTT
D gene: NA
clone size: NA
V gene: TRBV10-3
J gene: TRBJ1-1

CDR3 protein: CASSPANSQTTNEKLFF
CDR3 DNA: TGTGCCAGCTCACCTGCGAACAGCCAAACAACTAATGAAAAACTGTTTTTT
D gene: NA
clone size: NA
V gene: TRBV18
J gene: TRBJ1-4

CDR3 protein: CASRAGLGNTGELFF
CDR3 DNA: TGTGCCAGCAGGGCTGGACTAGGCAACACCGGGGAGCTGTTTTTT
D gene: TRBD2
clone size: NA
V gene: TRBV9
J gene: TRBJ2-2

CDR3 protein: CAIGQVQETQYF
CDR3 DNA: TGTGCCATCGGACAGGTACAAGAGACCCAGTACTTC
D gene: TRBD1
clone size: NA
V gene: TRBV10-3
J gene: TRBJ2-5

CDR3 protein: CAISDGRTSGSLDTQYF
CDR3 DNA: TGTGCCATCAGTGATGGGCGGACTAGCGGGAGTTTAGATACGCAGTATTTT
D gene: TRBD2
clone size: NA
V gene: TRBV10-3
J gene: TRBJ2-3

CDR3 protein: CASTARGGETQYF
CDR3 DNA: TGTGCCAGTACCGCGCGCGGGGGAGAGACCCAGTACTTC
D gene: TRBD2
clone size: NA
V gene: TRBV19
J gene: TRBJ2-5

CDR3 protein: CASSIGGQSVYGYTF
CDR3 DNA: TGTGCCAGTAGTATAGGCGGACAGTCAGTCTATGGCTACACCTTC
D gene: NA
clone size: NA
V gene: TRBV19
J gene: TRBJ1-2

CDR3 protein: CASSWDFSSYNSPLHF
CDR3 DNA: TGTGCCAGCAGCTGGGACTTTAGCTCCTATAATTCACCCCTCCACTTT
D gene: NA
clone size: NA
V gene: TRBV5-5
J gene: TRBJ1-6

CDR3 protein: CASSLSPHRTGWTDTQYF
CDR3 DNA: TGTGCCAGCAGTTTAAGCCCGCATCGGACAGGGTGGACAGATACGCAGTATTTT
D gene: TRBD1
clone size: few
V gene: TRBV28
J gene: TRBJ2-3

CDR3 protein: CASSRTSGSDEQYF
CDR3 DNA: TGCGCCAGCAGCCGGACTAGCGGGAGTGACGAGCAGTACTTC
D gene: TRBD2
clone size: NA
V gene: TRBV5-1
J gene: TRBJ2-7

CDR3 protein: CASSLTGANYGYTF
CDR3 DNA: TGTGCCAGCAGCTTGACAGGAGCTAACTATGGCTACACCTTC
D gene: NA
clone size: NA
V gene: TRBV7-9
J gene: TRBJ1-2

CDR3 protein: CASSLDGTGNYEQYF
CDR3 DNA: TGTGCCAGCAGCTTAGACGGGACAGGTAACTACGAGCAGTACTTC
D gene: TRBD1
clone size: NA
V gene: TRBV13
J gene: TRBJ2-7

CDR3 protein: CASSPSPDSANQPQHF
CDR3 DNA: TGTGCCAGCAGTCCCAGCCCCGACAGTGCGAATCAGCCCCAGCATTTT
D gene: NA
clone size: NA
V gene: TRBV6-6
J gene: TRBJ1-5

CDR3 protein: CATSRVLAGGPYEQYF
CDR3 DNA: TGTGCCACCAGCAGAGTATTGGCGGGAGGGCCGTACGAGCAGTACTTC
D gene: TRBD2
clone size: NA
V gene: TRBV15
J gene: TRBJ2-7

CDR3 protein: CASSLEEGWNTEAFF
CDR3 DNA: TGCGCCAGCAGCTTGGAGGAAGGGTGGAACACTGAAGCTTTCTTT
D gene: NA
clone size: NA
V gene: TRBV5-1
J gene: TRBJ1-1

CDR3 protein: CASSDTQVRTAGNKAQHF
CDR3 DNA: TGTGCCAGCTCTGACACCCAAGTTAGGACAGCTGGGAATAAAGCCCAGCATTTT
D gene: NA
clone size: once
V gene: TRBV18
J gene: TRBJ1-5

CDR3 protein: CASSVASGRAVYEQYF
CDR3 DNA: TGTGCCAGCAGCGTAGCGAGCGGGAGGGCCGTATACGAGCAGTACTTC
D gene: TRBD2
clone size: NA
V gene: TRBV9
J gene: TRBJ2-7

CDR3 protein: CASSLEHSYNEQFF
CDR3 DNA: TGTGCCAGCAGCTTAGAACATTCCTACAATGAGCAGTTCTTC
D gene: NA
clone size: once
V gene: TRBV7-9
J gene: TRBJ2-1

CDR3 protein: CASSAPVTGELFF
CDR3 DNA: TGCGCCAGCAGTGCGCCAGTCACCGGGGAGCTGTTTTTT
D gene: NA
clone size: NA
V gene: TRBV10-1
J gene: TRBJ2-2

CDR3 protein: CASSPNPGTSGLDEQYF
CDR3 DNA: TGCGCCAGCAGCCCCAACCCCGGGACTAGCGGTTTGGACGAGCAGTACTTC
D gene: TRBD2
clone size: NA
V gene: TRBV5-1
J gene: TRBJ2-7

CDR3 protein: CASTRGTSISYEQYF
CDR3 DNA: TGTGCCAGCACCCGTGGCACTTCTATCTCCTACGAGCAGTACTTC
D gene: NA
clone size: NA
V gene: TRBV28
J gene: TRBJ2-7

CDR3 protein: CASSLAQGANYGYTF
CDR3 DNA: TGTGCCAGCAGCTTAGCGCAGGGGGCTAACTATGGCTACACCTTC
D gene: TRBD1
clone size: NA
V gene: TRBV7-9
J gene: TRBJ1-2

CDR3 protein: CASSPRYEQYF
CDR3 DNA: TGTGCCAGCAGTCCAAGGTACGAGCAGTACTTC
D gene: NA
clone size: NA
V gene: TRBV6-5
J gene: TRBJ2-7

CDR3 protein: CATSRTGSSYEQYF
CDR3 DNA: TGTGCCACCAGCCGAACAGGGAGCTCCTACGAGCAGTACTTC
D gene: NA
clone size: NA
V gene: TRBV15
J gene: TRBJ2-7

CDR3 protein: CASSSGTSSYSYEQYF
CDR3 DNA: TGTGCCAGCAGTTCGGGGACTAGCAGCTACTCCTACGAGCAGTACTTC
D gene: TRBD2
clone size: NA
V gene: TRBV28
J gene: TRBJ2-7

CDR3 protein: CASSTGQGAGGSRYEQYF
CDR3 DNA: TGCGCCAGCAGCACGGGCCAGGGTGCCGGCGGGAGTAGGTACGAGCAGTACTTC
D gene: TRBD2
clone size: NA
V gene: TRBV5-1
J gene: TRBJ2-7

CDR3 protein: CAWSRAPRFGEKLFF
CDR3 DNA: TGTGCCTGGAGTAGGGCCCCCCGCTTTGGTGAAAAACTGTTTTTT
D gene: NA
clone size: few
V gene: TRBV30
J gene: TRBJ1-4

CDR3 protein: CASSSGLVPYEQYF
CDR3 DNA: TGTGCCAGCAGCTCCGGACTAGTCCCCTACGAGCAGTACTTC
D gene: TRBD2
clone size: NA
V gene: TRBV7-2
J gene: TRBJ2-7

CDR3 protein: CASSPDMGVEAFF
CDR3 DNA: TGTGCCAGCAGCCCAGATATGGGGGTTGAAGCTTTCTTT
D gene: NA
clone size: few
V gene: TRBV11-3
J gene: TRBJ1-1

CDR3 protein: CASSQTSGYEQYF
CDR3 DNA: TGTGCCAGCAGCCAAACTAGCGGGTACGAGCAGTACTTC
D gene: TRBD2
clone size: NA
V gene: TRBV7-6
J gene: TRBJ2-7

CDR3 protein: CASSLAQGTSGELFF
CDR3 DNA: TGTGCCAGCAGCTTAGCCCAGGGGACATCCGGGGAGCTGTTTTTT
D gene: NA
clone size: NA
V gene: TRBV7-2
J gene: TRBJ2-2

CDR3 protein: CASSQGGEYNEQFF
CDR3 DNA: TGTGCCAGCAGCCAAGGGGGGGAATACAATGAGCAGTTCTTC
D gene: NA
clone size: NA
V gene: TRBV9
J gene: TRBJ2-1

CDR3 protein: CASSWGVFGFF
CDR3 DNA: TGTGCCAGCAGCTGGGGGGTTTTCGGGTTTTTT
D gene: NA
clone size: NA
V gene: TRBV28
J gene: TRBJ2-2

CDR3 protein: CASSLRDYEQYF
CDR3 DNA: TGTGCCAGCAGTTTACGAGACTACGAGCAGTACTTC
D gene: NA
clone size: once
V gene: TRBV28
J gene: TRBJ2-7

CDR3 protein: CASSERYMNTEAFF
CDR3 DNA: TGTGCCAGCAGTGAACGGTACATGAACACTGAAGCTTTCTTT
D gene: NA
clone size: NA
V gene: TRBV25-1
J gene: TRBJ1-1

CDR3 protein: CASSSYREETAFF
CDR3 DNA: TGTGCCAGCAGCTCCTACAGGGAGGAGACTGCTTTCTTT
D gene: NA
clone size: NA
V gene: TRBV7-2
J gene: TRBJ1-1

CDR3 protein: CASSLGAGGFNNEQFF
CDR3 DNA: TGCGCCAGCAGCTTGGGTGCGGGAGGGTTCAACAATGAGCAGTTCTTC
D gene: TRBD2
clone size: NA
V gene: TRBV5-1
J gene: TRBJ2-1

CDR3 protein: CASAFKGNTEAFF
CDR3 DNA: TGTGCTAGTGCCTTCAAGGGGAACACTGAAGCTTTCTTT
D gene: NA
clone size: NA
V gene: TRBV12-5
J gene: TRBJ1-1

CDR3 protein: CASSIPTALRGYGYTF
CDR3 DNA: TGTGCCAGTAGTATCCCGACAGCACTTCGGGGCTATGGCTACACCTTC
D gene: NA
clone size: NA
V gene: TRBV19
J gene: TRBJ1-2

CDR3 protein: CASSLAASSSGYTF
CDR3 DNA: TGCGCCAGCAGCTTGGCCGCCAGCTCATCTGGCTACACCTTC
D gene: NA
clone size: NA
V gene: TRBV5-1
J gene: TRBJ1-2

CDR3 protein: CSAGGGGWEQFF
CDR3 DNA: TGCAGCGCCGGCGGGGGGGGCTGGGAGCAGTTCTTC
D gene: TRBD2
clone size: NA
V gene: TRBV29-1
J gene: TRBJ2-1

CDR3 protein: CASSLETSGGVGQYF
CDR3 DNA: TGCGCCAGCAGCTTGGAGACTAGCGGGGGAGTGGGGCAGTACTTC
D gene: TRBD2
clone size: NA
V gene: TRBV5-1
J gene: TRBJ2-7